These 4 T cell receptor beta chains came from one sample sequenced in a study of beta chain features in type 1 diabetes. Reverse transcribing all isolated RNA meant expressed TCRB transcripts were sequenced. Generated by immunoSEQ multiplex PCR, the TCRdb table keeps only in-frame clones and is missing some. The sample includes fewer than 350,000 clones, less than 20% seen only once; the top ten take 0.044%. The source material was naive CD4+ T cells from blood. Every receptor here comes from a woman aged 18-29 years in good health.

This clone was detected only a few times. CDR3 protein: CASSVEEGLSYEQYF. The CDR3 DNA sequence: TGTGCCAGCAGCGTAGAGGAGGGGCTCTCCTACGAGCAGTACTTC. The V and J genes are TRBV9 and TRBJ2-7, with D tentatively TRBD2 (6 bases). Deletions cut 0 bases from V and 0 bases from J, with 10 bases between. Germline loops: CDR1 SGDLS, CDR2 YYNGEE. This CDR3 has 15 residues. Full variable domain (rest looked up from reference TRBV9 and TRBJ2-7): DSGVTQTPKHLITATGQRVTLRCSPRSGDLSVYWYQQSLDQGLQFLIQYYNGEERAKGNILERFSAQQFPDLHSELNLSSLELGDSALYFCASSVEEGLSYEQYFGPGTRLTVT.

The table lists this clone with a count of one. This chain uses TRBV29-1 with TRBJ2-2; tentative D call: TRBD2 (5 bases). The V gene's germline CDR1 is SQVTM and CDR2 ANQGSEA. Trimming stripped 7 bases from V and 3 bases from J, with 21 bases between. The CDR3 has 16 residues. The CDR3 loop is CSAVSSPRADTGELFF. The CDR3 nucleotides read TGCAGCGCAGTTTCTAGCCCCCGAGCGGACACCGGGGAGCTGTTTTTT.

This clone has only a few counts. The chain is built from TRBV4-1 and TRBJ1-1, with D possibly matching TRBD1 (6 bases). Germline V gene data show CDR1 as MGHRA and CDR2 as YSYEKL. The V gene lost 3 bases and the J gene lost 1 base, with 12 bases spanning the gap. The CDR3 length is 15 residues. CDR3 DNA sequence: TGCGCCAGCAGCCAGACGGACAGCCAGAACACTGAAGCTTTCTTT. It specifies CASSQTDSQNTEAFF.

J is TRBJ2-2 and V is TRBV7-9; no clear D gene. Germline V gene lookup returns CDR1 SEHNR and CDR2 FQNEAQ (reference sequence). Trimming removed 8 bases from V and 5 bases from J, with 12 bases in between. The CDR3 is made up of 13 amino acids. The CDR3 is CASGRSPTGELFF. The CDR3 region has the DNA TGTGCCAGCGGCAGGTCCCCAACCGGGGAGCTGTTTTTT.